The 22 T cell receptor beta chains below come from one sample, sequenced in a study of blood T cell repertoires in COVID-19. Method: immunoSEQ multiplex PCR; TCRdb's copy keeps in-frame clones and lacks some. Seen here are about 160,000 clones, around nine tenths observed once, and the top ten hold roughly a sixth. Sequencing was done on a sample of peripheral blood. Receptors originate from a man aged 60 to 75 with active or convalescent COVID-19.

The chain couples TRBV7-6 to TRBJ1-2; 11 nucleotides match TRBD1. Germline lookup yields CDR1 SGHVS and CDR2 FNYEAQ. V was pared by 1 base and J by 8 bases, with 6 bases of the junction left unmatched. This CDR3 comprises 15 residues. The CDR3 DNA reads TGTGCCAGCAGCTTAGAAGGACAGGGGGCCAGCGGCTACACCTTC. Its protein product is CASSLEGQGASGYTF. Together with reference TRBV7-6 and TRBJ1-2, the CDR3 gives the full variable domain: GAGVSQSPRYKVTKRGQDVALRCDPISGHVSLYWYRQALGQGPEFLTYFNYEAQQDKSGLPNDRFSAERPEGSISTLTIQRTEQRDSAMYRCASSLEGQGASGYTFGSGTRLTVV.

The chain joins TRBV5-1 to TRBJ1-6, with D possibly TRBD1 on 6 matching bases. With 0 bases removed from V and 6 bases from J, the gap between germline ends came to 7 bases. Germline CDR1 SGHRS, CDR2 YFSETQ. The CDR3 contains 14 residues. The CDR3 spells CASSLGQVNSPLHF. CDR3 sequence (DNA): TGCGCCAGCAGCTTGGGACAGGTTAATTCACCCCTCCACTTT.

V gene TRBV3-1 (or the pseudogene TRBV3-2) combines with J gene TRBJ2-3, with 10 bases matching TRBD1. The V and J ends lost 4 bases and 14 bases, in that order; junction bases with no gene match: 6. The CDR3 runs to 12 residues. Germline values: CDR1 LGHDT, CDR2 YNNKEL (reference sequence). The chain's CDR3 is CASSPGDRGLYF. For the CDR3, the DNA is TGTGCCAGCAGCCCCGGGGACAGGGGTTTGTATTTT.

This sequence joins TRBV11-2 and TRBJ2-3, with 7 positions matching TRBD2. With 0 bases clipped from V and 4 bases from J, the junction kept 7 bases outside the gene matches. The germline V gene encodes CDR1 SGHAT and CDR2 FQNNGV. There are 16 residues in the CDR3. The CDR3 nucleotides are TGTGCCAGCAGCTTAGAAGCGGGATCGGCAGCAGATACGCAGTATTTT. Translating it yields CASSLEAGSAADTQYF.

The chain employs TRBV28 and TRBJ1-1; unclear D gene. The germline V and J ends were trimmed by 5 bases and 0 bases, with 7 bases remaining between them. Germline-derived CDR1 and CDR2 are MDHEN and SYDVKM. This CDR3 spans 13 amino acids. The CDR3 nucleotides read TGTGCCAGCAGTCCCCCAGTGAACACTGAAGCTTTCTTT. Its protein is CASSPPVNTEAFF.

The chain employs TRBV2 and TRBJ1-2, with D possibly TRBD1 on 5 matching bases. The CDR3 is 14 amino acids. V was pared by 5 bases and J by 4 bases, with 14 bases between. Germline-derived CDR1 and CDR2 are SNHLY and FYNNEI. Here the CDR3 DNA reads TGTGCCAGCAGTCGCGGGGGGAGATCCTATGGCTACACCTTC. It specifies CASSRGGRSYGYTF.

The V and J genes are TRBV7-9 and TRBJ2-3; 8 bases match TRBD2. Looked up from germline, CDR1 is SEHNR and CDR2 is FQNEAQ (reference sequence). With V trimmed by 8 bases and J by 10 bases, 14 bases remained unmatched. The CDR3 has 14 amino acids. The CDR3, as DNA: TGTGCCAGCGAGGCGGGGGGATCCAGGTCGGCGCAGTATTTT. Translation gives CASEAGGSRSAQYF.

V gene TRBV19 combines with J gene TRBJ2-7; 7 nucleotides match TRBD2. There are 14 residues in the CDR3. Germline V lookup: CDR1 LNHDA, CDR2 SQIVND (reference sequence). J was trimmed by 3 bases and V by 9 bases; bases with no gene match: 11. CDR3 DNA sequence: TGTGCCAGCCATGAGGCGGGAGTTTACTACGAGCAGTACTTC. This encodes CASHEAGVYYEQYF.

This clone was observed a few times. This chain joins TRBV2 and TRBJ1-6; the D is unclear. This CDR3 is built from 12 residues. Germline CDR1 is SNHLY and CDR2 is FYNNEI. Trimming removed 4 bases at V and 13 bases at J, with 11 bases between. CDR3 amino acids: CASSGGLRPLHF. The CDR3 DNA is TGTGCCAGCAGTGGAGGTCTTCGGCCCCTCCACTTT.

The rearrangement joins TRBV7-9 to TRBJ1-2; 9 nucleotides line up with TRBD1. V shed 5 bases, J shed 3 bases, and the junction held 7 bases outside the gene matches. CDR3 length equals 15 residues. Germline CDR1 SEHNR, CDR2 FQNEAQ (reference sequence). The CDR3 reads CASSVGQGYDYGYTF. The CDR3 DNA sequence: TGTGCCAGCAGCGTAGGACAGGGGTACGACTATGGCTACACCTTC.

The rearrangement joins TRBV24-1 to TRBJ2-2; tentative D call: TRBD1 (6 bases). Germline values: CDR1 KGHDR, CDR2 SFDVKD. The CDR3 length is 14 residues. V was trimmed by 3 bases and J by 6 bases, leaving 10 bases between them. The CDR3 region is CATSDGNRAGELFF. CDR3 coding DNA: TGTGCCACCAGTGATGGGAACAGGGCCGGGGAGCTGTTTTTT.

This clone appeared once. J is TRBJ2-7 and V is TRBV19; no reliable D call. The CDR3 runs 14 residues. Germline values: CDR1 LNHDA, CDR2 SQIVND (reference sequence). The germline V and J ends were trimmed by 1 base and 0 bases, with 7 bases remaining between them. The CDR3 DNA reads TGTGCCAGTAGTATAGGACGGAGCTCCTACGAGCAGTACTTC. This gives the protein CASSIGRSSYEQYF.

The chain has TRBV7-9 and TRBJ2-1, with D maybe TRBD1 (6 bases). Trimming took 4 bases from V and 12 from J, leaving 13 bases between them. The CDR3 is 12 amino acids. Germline CDR1 reads SEHNR; CDR2 reads FQNEAQ (reference sequence). CDR3 region: CASSSSYRVQFF. For the CDR3, the DNA is TGTGCCAGCAGCTCTTCTTACAGGGTGCAGTTCTTC.

J is TRBJ1-5 and V is TRBV29-1; 8 positions agree with TRBD1. V was pared by 2 bases and J by 2 bases, with 11 bases of the junction left unmatched. The CDR3 loop spans 17 amino acids. In germline, CDR1 is SQVTM, CDR2 ANQGSEA. The CDR3 DNA is TGCAGCGTTGAATCCAGGGACAGGTGGGTTGGCAATCAGCCCCAGCATTTT. It codes for CSVESRDRWVGNQPQHF.

This clone was found a few times. The chain employs TRBV5-1 and TRBJ2-1; 9 bases are shared with TRBD1. The CDR3 consists of 15 residues. Germline CDR1 reads SGHRS; CDR2 reads YFSETQ. Germline trimming cut 1 base from V and 7 bases from J; bases unmatched to any gene: 6. In DNA, the CDR3 is TGCGCCAGCAGCTTGCTAGGACAGGGGCAGAATGAGCAGTTCTTC. This encodes CASSLLGQGQNEQFF.

The CDR3 loop reads CARSRVVGTEAFF. DNA for the CDR3: TGTGCCAGGTCGAGGGTCGTAGGAACTGAAGCTTTCTTT. J is TRBJ1-1 and V is TRBV2, with D hard to call. Germline CDR1 reads SNHLY; CDR2 reads FYNNEI. Trimming pared 9 bases from V and 5 bases from J, leaving 16 bases between. CDR3 length: 13 residues. The whole variable domain, filled in from reference TRBV2 and TRBJ1-1, reads EPEVTQTPSHQVTQMGQEVILRCVPISNHLYFYWYRQILGQKVEFLVSFYNNEISEKSEIFDDQFSVERPDGSNFTLKIRSTKLEDSAMYFCARSRVVGTEAFFGQGTRLTVV.

The DNA for the CDR3 is TGTGCCAGTAGTATAGTTATTTTGGGGGCTGCAAACTATGGCTACACCTTC. This translates into CASSIVILGAANYGYTF. The chain couples TRBV19 to TRBJ1-2; tentatively, D is TRBD1 (6 bases). The CDR3 has 17 residues. Between the trimmed V and J ends, which lost 1 base and 2 bases, there was a span of 17 bases. The germline CDR1 and CDR2 sequences are LNHDA and SQIVND (reference sequence).

The chain couples TRBV27 to TRBJ2-1; 10 nucleotides agree with TRBD2. CDR3 length: 17 residues. Germline-derived CDR1 and CDR2 are MNHEY and SMNVEV (reference sequence). The J segment lost 5 bases and the V segment lost 8 bases, leaving 15 bases of the junction unmatched. The CDR3 coding sequence is TGTGCCAGCCGTCAGTCAATGGTCCTAGCGGGAGACAATGAGCAGTTCTTC. Amino acid sequence: CASRQSMVLAGDNEQFF.

V usage is TRBV12-3 or TRBV12-4 and J usage is TRBJ1-5, with unresolved D. The CDR3 sequence is 11 residues long. The V gene lost 3 bases and the J gene lost 11 bases, with 8 bases spanning the gap. In DNA form, the CDR3 reads TGTGCCAGCAGTTTGAGGGTGGCCCAGCATTTT. The encoded protein is CASSLRVAQHF.

This sequence joins TRBV4-2 and TRBJ2-2, with D possibly being TRBD2 (5 bases). V was clipped by 0 bases and J by 1 base, with 12 bases between them. Per germline, CDR1 LGHNA and CDR2 YNFKEQ. The CDR3 totals 17 residues. CDR3 residues: CASSQDPGSLNTGELFF. Written as DNA, the CDR3 is TGTGCCAGCAGCCAAGATCCGGGAAGCCTGAACACCGGGGAGCTGTTTTTT.

V usage is TRBV7-2 and J usage is TRBJ1-2; TRBD1 aligns across 7 bases. CDR3 length: 14 residues. J lost 10 bases, V lost 4 bases, and 12 bases had no gene match. Germline CDR1 and CDR2: SGHTA and FQGNSA. CDR3 sequence (DNA): TGTGCCAGCAGCTCCCACGGGACAGTTCATGACTACACCTTC. Protein: CASSSHGTVHDYTF. Supplemented by reference TRBV7-2 and TRBJ1-2, the full variable domain reads GAGVSQSPSNKVTEKGKDVELRCDPISGHTALYWYRQSLGQGLEFLIYFQGNSAPDKSGLPSDRFSAERTGGSVSTLTIQRTQQEDSAVYLCASSSHGTVHDYTFGSGTRLTVV.

This chain links TRBV5-6 with TRBJ1-4; D remains unclear. The CDR3 is made up of 14 amino acids. Germline V gene sequence: CDR1 SGHDT, CDR2 YYEEEE. Trimming removed 1 base from V and 4 bases from J, with 8 bases in between. DNA of the CDR3: TGTGCCAGCAGCTTGTGGACTTTTAATGAAAAACTGTTTTTT. Amino acids: CASSLWTFNEKLFF. The entire variable domain, with the rest obtained from reference TRBV5-6 and TRBJ1-4, is as follows: DAGVTQSPTHLIKTRGQQVTLRCSPKSGHDTVSWYQQALGQGPQFIFQYYEEEERQRGNFPDRFSGHQFPNYSSELNVNALLLGDSALYLCASSLWTFNEKLFFGSGTQLSVL.